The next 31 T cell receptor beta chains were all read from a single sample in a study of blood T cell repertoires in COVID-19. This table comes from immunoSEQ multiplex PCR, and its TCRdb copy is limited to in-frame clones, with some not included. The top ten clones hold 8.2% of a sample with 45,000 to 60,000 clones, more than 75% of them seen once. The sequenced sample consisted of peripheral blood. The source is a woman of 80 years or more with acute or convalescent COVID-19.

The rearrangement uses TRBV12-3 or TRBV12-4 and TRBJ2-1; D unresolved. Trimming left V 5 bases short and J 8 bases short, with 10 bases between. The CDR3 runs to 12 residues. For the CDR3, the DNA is TGTGCCAGCAGTGATATCCGGGATGAGCAGTTCTTC. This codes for CASSDIRDEQFF.

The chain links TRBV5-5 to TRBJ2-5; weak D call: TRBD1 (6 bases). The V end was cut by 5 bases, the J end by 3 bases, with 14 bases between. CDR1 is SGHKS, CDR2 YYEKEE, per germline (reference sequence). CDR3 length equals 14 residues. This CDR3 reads CASSSRQVKETQYF. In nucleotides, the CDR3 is TGTGCCAGCAGTTCCCGACAGGTCAAAGAGACCCAGTACTTC.

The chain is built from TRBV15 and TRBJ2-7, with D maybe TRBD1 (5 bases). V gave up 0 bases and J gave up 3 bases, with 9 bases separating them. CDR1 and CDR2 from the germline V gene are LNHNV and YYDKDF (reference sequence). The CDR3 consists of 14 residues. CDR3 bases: TGTGCCACCAGCAGAGAGCCAGGGAACTACGAGCAGTACTTC. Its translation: CATSREPGNYEQYF.

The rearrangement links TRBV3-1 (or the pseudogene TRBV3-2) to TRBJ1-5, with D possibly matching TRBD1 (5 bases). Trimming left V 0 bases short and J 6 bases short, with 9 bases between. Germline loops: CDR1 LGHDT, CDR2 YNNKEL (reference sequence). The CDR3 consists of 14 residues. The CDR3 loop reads CASSQDLGGQPQHF. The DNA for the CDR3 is TGTGCCAGCAGCCAAGATCTCGGGGGTCAGCCCCAGCATTTT.

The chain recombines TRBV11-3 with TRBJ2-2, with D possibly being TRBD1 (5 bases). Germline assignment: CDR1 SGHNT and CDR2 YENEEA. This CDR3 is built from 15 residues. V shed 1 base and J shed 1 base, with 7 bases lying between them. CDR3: CASSLGQGNTGELFF. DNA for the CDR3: TGTGCCAGCAGCTTAGGTCAGGGGAACACCGGGGAGCTGTTTTTT. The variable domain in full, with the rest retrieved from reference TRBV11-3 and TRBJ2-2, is EAGVVQSPRYKIIEKKQPVAFWCNPISGHNTLYWYLQNLGQGPELLIRYENEEAVDDSQLPKDRFSAERLKGVDSTLKIQPAELGDSAVYLCASSLGQGNTGELFFGEGSRLTVL.

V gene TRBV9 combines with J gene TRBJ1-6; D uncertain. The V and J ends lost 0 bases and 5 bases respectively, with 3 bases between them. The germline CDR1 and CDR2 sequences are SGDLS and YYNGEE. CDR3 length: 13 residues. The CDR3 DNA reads TGTGCCAGCAGCGTAGCCAATAATTCACCCCTCCACTTT. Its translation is CASSVANNSPLHF.

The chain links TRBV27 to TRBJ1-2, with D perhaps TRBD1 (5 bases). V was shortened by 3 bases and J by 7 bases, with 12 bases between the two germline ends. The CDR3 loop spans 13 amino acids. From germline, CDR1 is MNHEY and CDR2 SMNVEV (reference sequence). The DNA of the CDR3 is TGTGCCAGCAGTTTGTTCAGGGAGGGTGGCTACACCTTC. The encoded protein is CASSLFREGGYTF.

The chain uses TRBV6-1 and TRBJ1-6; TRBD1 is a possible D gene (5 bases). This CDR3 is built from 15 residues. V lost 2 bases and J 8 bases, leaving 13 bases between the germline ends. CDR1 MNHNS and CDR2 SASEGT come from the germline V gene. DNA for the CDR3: TGTGCCAGCAGTGAAAGGGGAGGGTTCGATTCACCCCTCCACTTT. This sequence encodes CASSERGGFDSPLHF.

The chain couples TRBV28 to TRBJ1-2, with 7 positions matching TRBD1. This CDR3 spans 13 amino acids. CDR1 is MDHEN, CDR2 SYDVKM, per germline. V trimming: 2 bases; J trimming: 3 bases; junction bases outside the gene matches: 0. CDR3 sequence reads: CASSLDRDYGYTF. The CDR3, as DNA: TGTGCCAGCAGTTTAGACAGGGACTATGGCTACACCTTC.

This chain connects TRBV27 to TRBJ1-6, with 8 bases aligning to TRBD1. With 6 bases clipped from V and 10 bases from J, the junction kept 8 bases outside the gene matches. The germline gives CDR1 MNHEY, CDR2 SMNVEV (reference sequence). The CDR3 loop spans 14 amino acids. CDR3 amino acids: CASRRRTGLSPLHF. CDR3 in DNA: TGTGCCAGCAGGAGAAGGACAGGGTTGTCACCCCTCCACTTT.

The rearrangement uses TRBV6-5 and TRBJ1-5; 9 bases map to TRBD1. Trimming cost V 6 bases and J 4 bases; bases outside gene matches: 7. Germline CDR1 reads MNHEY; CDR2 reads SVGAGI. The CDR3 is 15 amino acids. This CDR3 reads CASSATGGVNQPQHF. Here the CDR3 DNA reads TGTGCCAGCAGCGCTACAGGGGGCGTGAATCAGCCCCAGCATTTT.

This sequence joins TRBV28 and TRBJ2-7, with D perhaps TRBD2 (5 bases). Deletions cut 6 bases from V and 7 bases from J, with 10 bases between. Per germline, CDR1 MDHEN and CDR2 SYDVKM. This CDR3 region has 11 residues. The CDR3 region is CASSVTREQYF. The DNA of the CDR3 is TGTGCCAGCAGCGTCACTAGGGAGCAGTACTTC.

In nucleotides, the CDR3 is TGTGCCAGCAGTGTACGGACTAGCGGCACCGGGGAGCTGTTTTTT. The encoded protein is CASSVRTSGTGELFF. V is TRBV2 and J is TRBJ2-2; 10 bases are shared with TRBD2. Looked up from germline, CDR1 is SNHLY and CDR2 is FYNNEI. This CDR3 has 15 residues. V lost 4 bases to trimming and J lost 4 bases; unmatched junction nucleotides: 3.

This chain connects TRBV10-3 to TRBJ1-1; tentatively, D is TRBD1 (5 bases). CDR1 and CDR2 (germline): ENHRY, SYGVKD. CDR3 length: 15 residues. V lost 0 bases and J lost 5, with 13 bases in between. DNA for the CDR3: TGTGCCATCAGTGAGTCGGGAGCAGGGAGGACTGAAGCTTTCTTT. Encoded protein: CAISESGAGRTEAFF.

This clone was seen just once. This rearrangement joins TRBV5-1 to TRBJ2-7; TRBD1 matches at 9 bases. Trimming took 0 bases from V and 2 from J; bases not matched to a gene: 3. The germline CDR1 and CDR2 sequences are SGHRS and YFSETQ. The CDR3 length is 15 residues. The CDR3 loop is CASSLATGGTYEQYF. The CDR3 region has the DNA TGCGCCAGCAGCTTGGCTACAGGGGGCACCTACGAGCAGTACTTC.

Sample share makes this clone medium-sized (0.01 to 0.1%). CDR3 protein: CASSLLRGEGNQPQHF. CDR3 DNA sequence: TGTGCCAGCAGTTTACTCAGGGGCGAGGGCAATCAGCCCCAGCATTTT. This sequence joins TRBV27 and TRBJ1-5, with D possibly TRBD1 on 6 matching bases. The CDR3 is 16 amino acids. CDR1 is MNHEY and CDR2 is SMNVEV in the germline V gene (reference sequence). V was cut by 2 bases and J by 2 bases, with 13 bases left in between.

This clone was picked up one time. CDR3 residues: CASSFGSGANVLTF. DNA of the CDR3: TGTGCCAGCAGCTTCGGCTCTGGGGCCAACGTCCTGACTTTC. The V gene is TRBV7-9, the J gene TRBJ2-6; D gene unclear. Trimming cost V 3 bases and J 0 bases, with 3 bases left between them. Germline loops: CDR1 SEHNR, CDR2 FQNEAQ (reference sequence). The CDR3 is made up of 14 amino acids.

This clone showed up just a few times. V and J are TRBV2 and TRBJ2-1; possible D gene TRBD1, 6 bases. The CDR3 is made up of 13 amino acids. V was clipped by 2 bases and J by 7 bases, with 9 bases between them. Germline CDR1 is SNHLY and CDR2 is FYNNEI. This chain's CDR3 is CASSEQGMNEQFF. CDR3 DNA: TGTGCCAGCAGTGAACAGGGGATGAATGAGCAGTTCTTC.

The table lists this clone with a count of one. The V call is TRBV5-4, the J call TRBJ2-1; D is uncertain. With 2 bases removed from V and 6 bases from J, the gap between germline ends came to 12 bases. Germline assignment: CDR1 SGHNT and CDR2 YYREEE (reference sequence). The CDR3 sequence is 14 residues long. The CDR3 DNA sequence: TGTGCCAGCAGCTTTTACACTACGGGCAATGAGCAGTTCTTC. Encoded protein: CASSFYTTGNEQFF.

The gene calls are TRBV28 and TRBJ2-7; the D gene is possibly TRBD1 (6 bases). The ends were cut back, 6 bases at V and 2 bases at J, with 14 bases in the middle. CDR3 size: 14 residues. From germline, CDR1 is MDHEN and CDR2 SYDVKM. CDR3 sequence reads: CASSTGYPTYEQYF. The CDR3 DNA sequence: TGTGCCAGCAGCACAGGGTACCCGACCTACGAGCAGTACTTC.

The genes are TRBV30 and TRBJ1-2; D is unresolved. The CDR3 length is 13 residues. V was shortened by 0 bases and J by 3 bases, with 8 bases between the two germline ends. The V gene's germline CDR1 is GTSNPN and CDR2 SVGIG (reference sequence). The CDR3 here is CAWSVAGHYGYTF. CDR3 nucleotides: TGTGCCTGGAGTGTAGCAGGCCACTATGGCTACACCTTC.

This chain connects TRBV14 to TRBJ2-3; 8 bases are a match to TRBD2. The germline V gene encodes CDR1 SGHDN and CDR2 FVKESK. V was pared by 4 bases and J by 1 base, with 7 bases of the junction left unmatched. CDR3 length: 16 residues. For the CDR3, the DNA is TGTGCCAGCAGCCGATCGCGGGGGGTGGGCACAGATACGCAGTATTTT. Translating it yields CASSRSRGVGTDTQYF.

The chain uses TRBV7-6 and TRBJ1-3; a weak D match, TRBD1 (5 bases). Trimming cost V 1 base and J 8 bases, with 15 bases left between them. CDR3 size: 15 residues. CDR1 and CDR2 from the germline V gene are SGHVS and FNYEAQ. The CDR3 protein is CASSLESGPSYTIYF. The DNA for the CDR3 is TGTGCCAGCAGCTTAGAGTCAGGGCCCTCATACACCATATATTTT. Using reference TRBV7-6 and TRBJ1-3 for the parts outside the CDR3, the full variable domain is GAGVSQSPRYKVTKRGQDVALRCDPISGHVSLYWYRQALGQGPEFLTYFNYEAQQDKSGLPNDRFSAERPEGSISTLTIQRTEQRDSAMYRCASSLESGPSYTIYFGEGSWLTVV.

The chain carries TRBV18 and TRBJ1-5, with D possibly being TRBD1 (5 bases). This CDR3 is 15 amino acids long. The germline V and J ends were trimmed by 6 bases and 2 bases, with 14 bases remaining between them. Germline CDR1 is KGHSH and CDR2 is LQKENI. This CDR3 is CASSATGGGNQPQHF. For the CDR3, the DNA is TGTGCCAGCTCCGCGACGGGAGGGGGCAATCAGCCCCAGCATTTT.

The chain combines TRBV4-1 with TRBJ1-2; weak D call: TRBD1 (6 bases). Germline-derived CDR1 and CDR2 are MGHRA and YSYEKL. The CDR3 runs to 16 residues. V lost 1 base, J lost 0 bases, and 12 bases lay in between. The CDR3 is CASSQAETGSNYGYTF. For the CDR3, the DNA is TGCGCCAGCAGCCAAGCGGAGACAGGATCTAACTATGGCTACACCTTC.

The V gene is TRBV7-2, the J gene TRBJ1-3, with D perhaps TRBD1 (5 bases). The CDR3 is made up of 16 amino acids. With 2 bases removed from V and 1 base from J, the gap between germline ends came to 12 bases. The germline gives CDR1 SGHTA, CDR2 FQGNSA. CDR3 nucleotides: TGTGCCAGCAGCTTATCGATCGGGGGGTCTGGAAACACCATATATTTT. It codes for CASSLSIGGSGNTIYF.

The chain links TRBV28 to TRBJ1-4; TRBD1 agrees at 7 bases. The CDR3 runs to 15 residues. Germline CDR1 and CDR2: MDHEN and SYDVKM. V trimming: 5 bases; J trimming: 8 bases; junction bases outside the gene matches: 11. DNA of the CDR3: TGTGCCAGCAGTGGTACAGACAGGGTAGGGGAAAAACTGTTTTTT. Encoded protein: CASSGTDRVGEKLFF.

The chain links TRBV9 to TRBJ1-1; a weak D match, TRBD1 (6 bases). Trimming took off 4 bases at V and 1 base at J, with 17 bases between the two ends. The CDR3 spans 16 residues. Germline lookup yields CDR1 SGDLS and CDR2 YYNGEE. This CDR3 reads CASSTTADRRNTEAFF. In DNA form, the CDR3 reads TGTGCCAGCAGCACGACGGCTGACAGGCGGAACACTGAAGCTTTCTTT. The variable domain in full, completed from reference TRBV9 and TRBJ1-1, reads DSGVTQTPKHLITATGQRVTLRCSPRSGDLSVYWYQQSLDQGLQFLIQYYNGEERAKGNILERFSAQQFPDLHSELNLSSLELGDSALYFCASSTTADRRNTEAFFGQGTRLTVV.

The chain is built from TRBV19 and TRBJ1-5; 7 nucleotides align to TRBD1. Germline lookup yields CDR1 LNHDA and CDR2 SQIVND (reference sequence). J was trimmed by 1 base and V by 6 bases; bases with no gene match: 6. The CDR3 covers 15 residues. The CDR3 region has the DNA TGTGCCAGTAGATCCGGGACAGTAAGCAATCAGCCCCAGCATTTT. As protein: CASRSGTVSNQPQHF.

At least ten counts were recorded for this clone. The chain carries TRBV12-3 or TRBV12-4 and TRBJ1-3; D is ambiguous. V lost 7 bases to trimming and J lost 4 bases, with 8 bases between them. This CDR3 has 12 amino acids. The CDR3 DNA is TGTGCCAGCACTGAGAACGGAAACACCATATATTTT. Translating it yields CASTENGNTIYF.

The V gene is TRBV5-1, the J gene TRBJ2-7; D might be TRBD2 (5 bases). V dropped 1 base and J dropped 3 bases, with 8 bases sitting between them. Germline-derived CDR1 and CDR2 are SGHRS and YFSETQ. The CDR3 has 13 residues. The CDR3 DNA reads TGCGCCAGCAGCTTGCTCGGGGACTACGAGCAGTACTTC. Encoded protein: CASSLLGDYEQYF.